This T cell receptor beta chain was sequenced for a study of CD8 T cells in ankylosing spondylitis listed by TCRdb under 2017. Some background on the complete study: The study set out to find disease-linked TCR variants by profiling T cell receptor beta repertoires in ankylosing spondylitis patients and healthy donors. In total, the full study cohort was made up of about 110 healthy donors and 25 or so ankylosing spondylitis patients. Peripheral blood was sampled, and synovial fluid was also collected from ankylosing spondylitis patients.

Sequencing relied on an Illumina HiSeq 2500. TCR beta libraries were prepared by quantitative 5'-RACE with molecular barcodes. The original methods were these. A new computational method based on a probabilistic model of VDJ rearrangement was used to identify disease-linked TCR variants. Starting from the raw public reads, TCRdb applied fastp trimming at Q25, assembled clones with MiXCR and retained in-frame beta chains. CDR3 protein duplicates are merged, each entry listing the most common genes and DNA. V and J calls and clone size were set by TCRdb, not the authors. This sample holds roughly 280,000 distinct CDR3 sequences; about 19% were observed only once. The ten largest clonotypes hold less than 9.5% of the sample. Reading from cysteine to phenylalanine, the CDR3 counts 16 amino acids. The kept DNA is CDR3 alone, 48 bases in frame from the first base. Cut back by 1 base and 7 bases, the V and J ends lie 17 bases apart. The germline V gene (reference sequence) supplies CDR1 DFQATT and CDR2 SNEGSKA.

Points the paper makes about the study in general: Blood from ankylosing spondylitis patients appeared to be characterized by a TCR beta motif made up of several highly homologous amino acid variants. Some motif variants had previously been reported in the synovial fluid and blood of reactive arthritis patients, which suggests shared mechanisms of disease initiation. In peripheral blood, the disease-linked clones were found at relatively low frequencies and had a CD8+ phenotype. Significant enrichment of the disease-linked clones was reported in matched synovial fluid samples from ankylosing spondylitis patients.

This clonotype showed up just a few times. The antigen it recognizes is unknown. No base qualities exist here, and no much larger clone lies one base off it. Specimen: blood, either unsorted or a sorted T cell fraction (not recorded which). This clonotype was obtained from a male donor with ankylosing spondylitis or in good health (not recorded which). The receptor chain draws on TRBV20-1 and TRBJ1-6, with the D gene too uncertain to name. The encoded CDR3 is CSARAPYETENSPLHF. The DNA sequence is TGCAGTGCTAGAGCCCCCTATGAAACAGAGAATTCACCCCTCCACTTT.